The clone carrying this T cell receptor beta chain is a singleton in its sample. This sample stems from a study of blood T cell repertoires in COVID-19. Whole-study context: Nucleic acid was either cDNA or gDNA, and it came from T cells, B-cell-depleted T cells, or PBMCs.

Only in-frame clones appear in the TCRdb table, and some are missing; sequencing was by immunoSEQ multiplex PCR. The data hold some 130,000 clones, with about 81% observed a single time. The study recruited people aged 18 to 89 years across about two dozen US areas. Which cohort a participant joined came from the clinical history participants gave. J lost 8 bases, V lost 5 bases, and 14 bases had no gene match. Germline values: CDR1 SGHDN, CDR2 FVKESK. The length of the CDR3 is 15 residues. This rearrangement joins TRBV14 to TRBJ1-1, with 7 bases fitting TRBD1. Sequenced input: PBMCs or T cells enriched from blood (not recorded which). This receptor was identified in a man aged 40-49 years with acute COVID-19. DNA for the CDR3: TGTGCCAGCAGCGCCTTGGGGACAGTGATTAAAGAAGCTTTCTTT. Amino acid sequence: CASSALGTVIKEAFF.